The entry below gives a single T cell receptor beta chain sequence along with its context. The antigen remains undetermined. This CDR3 contains 14 residues. Germline lookup yields CDR1 MDHEN and CDR2 SYDVKM. The junction had 9 bases not matched to a gene; V was cut back by 4 bases and J by 7 bases. The source of the sample is a study of OX40 agonist ivuxolimab in advanced cancers. Whole-study context: At under 85% male, the cohort had a mean age of approximately 64 years, ranging from about 23 to 79. Notes on the study in general: Some of the lowest clonal expansion was seen in partial responders at 0.1-3.0 mg/kg. Compared with CD4+, CD8+ T cells on average had more expanded clones.

Sequenced by immunoSEQ multiplex PCR; TCRdb stores in-frame clones only, minus some. The data contain over 55,000 clones, 80% to 95% of them singletons. The genes are TRBV28 and TRBJ2-7; TRBD1 aligns across 8 bases. This clonotype was sampled from an adult with an advanced solid tumor such as melanoma, head and neck, liver or kidney cancer. Sample: CD4+ or CD8+ T cells sorted from blood, taken in a trial of the OX40 agonist ivuxolimab. CDR3 bases: TGTGCCAGCAGTTCCGGACAGGGTATTGATGAGCAGTACTTC. Amino acids: CASSSGQGIDEQYF. Looking up the rest from reference TRBV28 and TRBJ2-7 gives the full variable domain: DVKVTQSSRYLVKRTGEKVFLECVQDMDHENMFWYRQDPGLGLRLIYFSYDVKMKEKGDIPEGYSVSREKKERFSLILESASTNQTSMYLCASSSGQGIDEQYFGPGTRLTVT.